This record looks at one T cell receptor beta chain sequence and its context. The entry originates in a study of blood T cell repertoires in COVID-19. For the study at large: Acute-phase and convalescent COVID-19 samples originated in the United States, Italy and Spain. Sources were T cells, B-cell-depleted T cells, or PBMCs; the material itself was cDNA or gDNA.

As processed by the authors: Estimated nucleated cell counts came from reference gene primer amplification. Sequenced by immunoSEQ multiplex PCR; TCRdb stores in-frame clones only, minus some. That table furnishes V, J and clone size, whereas the DNA furnished D and trimming. The sample has about 220,000 clones, approximately 86% seen once. CDR1 MNHNY and CDR2 SVGAGI come from the germline V gene (reference sequence). The CDR3 runs 15 residues. V was trimmed by 0 bases and J by 11 bases, leaving 17 bases between them. The TCR was taken from a woman older than 75 with acute or convalescent COVID-19. The material sequenced was peripheral blood. The V gene is TRBV6-6, the J gene TRBJ1-5; no reliable D call. The CDR3 region is CASSYSSRESGAQHF. CDR3 DNA sequence: TGTGCCAGCAGTTACTCTTCGAGGGAGTCTGGGGCCCAGCATTTT.